This TCR beta chain derives from a study of T cells after yellow fever vaccination. In its sample, this clonotype was seen many times. Trimming shortened V by 3 bases and J by 1 base, and 15 bases separated the two germline ends. Germline loops: CDR1 SGHAT, CDR2 FQNNGV. The CDR3 covers 16 residues. TCRdb recomputed calls from the 5' RACE reads with MiXCR, one row per CDR3 protein. Of more than 120,000 distinct CDR3 sequences in the sample, around 7.7% are singletons; the top ten hold approximately 0.78%. The chain carries TRBV11-2 and TRBJ1-1, with D possibly TRBD1 on 6 matching bases. The sequence derives from a man aged 25 to 40 who received the YFV17D yellow fever vaccine. Sequenced material: CD4+ T cells sorted from PBMCs, taken 5 days after the yellow fever booster vaccination. CDR3 DNA sequence: TGTGCCAGCAGCTTCGGTCGAGGACAGCAGAACACTGAAGCTTTCTTT. It specifies CASSFGRGQQNTEAFF.